This entry describes one T cell receptor beta chain. These data belong to a study of blood T cell repertoires in COVID-19. Overall study context: Samples representing acute and convalescent COVID-19 were sourced from the United States, Italy and Spain. T cells, B-cell-depleted T cells, or PBMCs supplied cDNA or gDNA.

The germline gives CDR1 PRHDT, CDR2 FYEKMQ (reference sequence). V trimming: 1 base; J trimming: 7 bases; junction bases outside the gene matches: 8. CDR3 length: 16 amino acids. TCRdb keeps only in-frame clones here, not all; method: immunoSEQ multiplex PCR. This table holds 200,000 to 300,000 clones, 75% to 85% found once. This chain connects TRBV13 to TRBJ2-1, with 9 bases aligning to TRBD2. Sequenced input: peripheral blood. The receptor was isolated from a human donor in a cohort sampled during active COVID-19. The CDR3 sequence: CASSLVLAGYNNEQFF. Written as DNA, the CDR3 is TGTGCCAGCAGCTTAGTCCTAGCGGGGTACAATAATGAGCAGTTCTTC.